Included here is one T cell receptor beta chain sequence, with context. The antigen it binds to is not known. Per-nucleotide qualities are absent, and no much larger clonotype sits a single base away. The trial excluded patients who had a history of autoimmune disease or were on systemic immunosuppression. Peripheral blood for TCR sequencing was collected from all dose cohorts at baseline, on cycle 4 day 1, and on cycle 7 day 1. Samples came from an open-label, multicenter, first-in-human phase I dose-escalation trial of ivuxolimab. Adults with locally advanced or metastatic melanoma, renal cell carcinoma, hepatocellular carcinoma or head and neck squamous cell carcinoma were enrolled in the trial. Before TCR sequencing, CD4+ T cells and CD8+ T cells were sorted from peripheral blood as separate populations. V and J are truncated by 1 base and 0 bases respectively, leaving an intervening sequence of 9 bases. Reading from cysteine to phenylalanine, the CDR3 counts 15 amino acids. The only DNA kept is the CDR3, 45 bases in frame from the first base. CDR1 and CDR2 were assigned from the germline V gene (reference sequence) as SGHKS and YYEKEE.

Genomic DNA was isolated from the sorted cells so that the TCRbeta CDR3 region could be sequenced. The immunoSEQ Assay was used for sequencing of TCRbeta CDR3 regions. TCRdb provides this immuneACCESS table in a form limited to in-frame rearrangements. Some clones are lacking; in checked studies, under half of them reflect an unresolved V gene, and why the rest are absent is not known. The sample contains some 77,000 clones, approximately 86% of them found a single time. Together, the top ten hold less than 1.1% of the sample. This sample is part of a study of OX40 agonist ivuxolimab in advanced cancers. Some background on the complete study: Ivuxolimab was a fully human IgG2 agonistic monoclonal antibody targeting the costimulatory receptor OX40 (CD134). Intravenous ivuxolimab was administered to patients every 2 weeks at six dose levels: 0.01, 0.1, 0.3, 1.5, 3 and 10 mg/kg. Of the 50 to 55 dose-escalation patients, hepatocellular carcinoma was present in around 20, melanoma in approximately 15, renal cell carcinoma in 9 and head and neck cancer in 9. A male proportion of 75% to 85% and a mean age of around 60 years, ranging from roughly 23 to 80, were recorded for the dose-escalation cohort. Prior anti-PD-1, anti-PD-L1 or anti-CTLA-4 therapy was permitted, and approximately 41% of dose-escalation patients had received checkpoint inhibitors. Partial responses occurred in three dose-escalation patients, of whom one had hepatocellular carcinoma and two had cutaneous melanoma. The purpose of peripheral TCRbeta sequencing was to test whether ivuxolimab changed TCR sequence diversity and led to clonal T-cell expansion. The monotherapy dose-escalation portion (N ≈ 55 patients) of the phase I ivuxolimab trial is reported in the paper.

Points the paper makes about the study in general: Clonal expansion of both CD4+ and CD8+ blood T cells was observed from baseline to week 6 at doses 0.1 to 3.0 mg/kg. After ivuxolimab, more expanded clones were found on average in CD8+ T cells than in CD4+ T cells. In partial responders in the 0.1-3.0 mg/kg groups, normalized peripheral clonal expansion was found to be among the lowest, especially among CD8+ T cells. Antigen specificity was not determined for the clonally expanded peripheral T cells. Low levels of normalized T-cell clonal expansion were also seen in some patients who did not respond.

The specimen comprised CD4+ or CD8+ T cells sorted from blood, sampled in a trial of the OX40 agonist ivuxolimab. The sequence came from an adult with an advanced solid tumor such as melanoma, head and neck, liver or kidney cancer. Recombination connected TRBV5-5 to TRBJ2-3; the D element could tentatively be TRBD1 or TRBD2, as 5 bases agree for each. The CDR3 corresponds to CASSLRGPSTDTQYF. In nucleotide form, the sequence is TGTGCCAGCAGCTTGAGGGGACCTAGCACAGATACGCAGTATTTT.